One T cell receptor beta chain is described in this entry. Its antigen is unidentified. PCR was performed using 60 Vbeta and 13 Jbeta primers. How the authors handled the data: Per a later analysis, the number of unique TCR beta chains was around 80 million, of which around 9.9 million were shared. The repertoire was sequenced with immunoSEQ multiplex PCR; TCRdb's copy has only in-frame clones and lacks some. V, J and clone size are taken as reported in that table, and D and trimming were inferred from the DNA itself. The sample holds over 150,000 clones, around four fifths seen once. The CDR3 has 16 residues. CDR1 SGHDT and CDR2 YYEEEE come from the germline V gene. Trimming at V came to 1 base and at J to 2 bases, leaving 5 bases not matched to a gene. The data are from a study of cytomegalovirus exposure and HLA in healthy donors. For the study at large: An earlier analysis found roughly 100 million unique TCR beta sequences from 200 million or so T cells.

Study-level results: An analysis was carried out later, and it reportedly showed fewer N-insertions in an Asian-associated ancestry cluster than the approximately 700-donor mean. The analysis excluded some indistinguishable V segments, including TRBV6-2 and TRBV6-3.

The chain recombines TRBV5-6 with TRBJ2-5; 10 bases match TRBD2. Sequencing was done on a sample of PBMCs. This TCR was recovered from a man in his fifties in good health and CMV-seropositive. CDR3 sequence (DNA): TGTGCCAGCAGCTTGCTAGCGGGGGATAAGCAAGAGACCCAGTACTTC. Translated, it gives CASSLLAGDKQETQYF.